What follows describes a single T cell receptor (beta chain). The sample originates from a study of regulatory T cells in long-lasting Graves disease. Time point defined: newly diagnosed GD, antithyroid drugs for less than 3 months. The TCR library used RNA extracted from PBMCs. Patients were enrolled at an endocrinology department in Xi'an, China. Germline trimming cut 5 bases from V and 5 bases from J; bases unmatched to any gene: 10. The germline gives CDR1 SGHTA, CDR2 FQGNSA. CDR3 size: 15 residues. Through Arm-PCR of CDR3 regions and iRepertoire HTBI primers, TCR beta libraries were built. Via MiXCR, TCRdb re-called the multiplex PCR reads, giving one row per CDR3 protein. The sample carries 420,000 or so distinct CDR3 sequences, less than 20% recorded once. The same specimen was also included in a second study, on T cells in Graves' hyperthyroidism and ophthalmopathy. Turning to that study: HTBI primers were the set used in a first-round RT-PCR of the TCR CDR3.

V usage is TRBV7-2 and J usage is TRBJ2-5; 8 bases match TRBD1. Sequenced material: peripheral blood mononuclear cells (PBMCs), taken at new diagnosis, from a patient treated with antithyroid drugs. This receptor was taken from a woman in her late teens or twenties with Graves disease. The CDR3 here is CASSPDRGAWETQYF. The DNA for the CDR3 is TGTGCCAGCAGCCCAGACAGGGGCGCTTGGGAGACCCAGTACTTC.